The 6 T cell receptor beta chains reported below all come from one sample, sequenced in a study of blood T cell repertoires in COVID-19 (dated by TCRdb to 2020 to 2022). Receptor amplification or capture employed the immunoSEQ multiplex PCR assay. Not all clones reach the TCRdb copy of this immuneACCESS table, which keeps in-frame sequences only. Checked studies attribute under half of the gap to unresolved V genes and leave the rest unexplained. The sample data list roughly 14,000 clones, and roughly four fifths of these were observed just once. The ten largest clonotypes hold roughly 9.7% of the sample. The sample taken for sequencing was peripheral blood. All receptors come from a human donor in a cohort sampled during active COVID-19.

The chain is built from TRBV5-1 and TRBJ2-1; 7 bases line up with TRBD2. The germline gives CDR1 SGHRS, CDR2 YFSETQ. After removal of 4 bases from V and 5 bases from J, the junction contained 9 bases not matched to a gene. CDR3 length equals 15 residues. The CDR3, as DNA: TGCGCCAGCAGCATAAGCGGGATCATGAACAATGAGCAGTTCTTC. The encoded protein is CASSISGIMNNEQFF.

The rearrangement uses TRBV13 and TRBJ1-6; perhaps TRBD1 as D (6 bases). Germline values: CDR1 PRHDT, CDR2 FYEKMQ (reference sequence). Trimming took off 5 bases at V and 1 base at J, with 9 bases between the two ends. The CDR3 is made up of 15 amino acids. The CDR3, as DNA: TGTGCCAGCAGCGTCACAGGGTCCTATAATTCACCCCTCCACTTT. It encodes CASSVTGSYNSPLHF.

Here the CDR3 DNA reads TGTGCCAGCAGTGAAGTGGGACATCAATTGGGAGATGAGACCCAGTACTTC. It codes for CASSEVGHQLGDETQYF. The V and J genes are TRBV2 and TRBJ2-5, with D possibly matching TRBD1 (6 bases). The CDR3 spans 17 residues. V was cut by 1 base and J by 5 bases, with 20 bases left in between. Germline V gene data show CDR1 as SNHLY and CDR2 as FYNNEI.

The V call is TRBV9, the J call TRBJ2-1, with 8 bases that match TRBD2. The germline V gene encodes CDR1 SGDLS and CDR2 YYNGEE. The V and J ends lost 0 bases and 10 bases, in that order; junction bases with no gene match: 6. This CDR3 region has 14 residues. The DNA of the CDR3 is TGTGCCAGCAGCGTAGGAGCGGGGGTTGAGGAGCAGTTCTTC. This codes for CASSVGAGVEEQFF.

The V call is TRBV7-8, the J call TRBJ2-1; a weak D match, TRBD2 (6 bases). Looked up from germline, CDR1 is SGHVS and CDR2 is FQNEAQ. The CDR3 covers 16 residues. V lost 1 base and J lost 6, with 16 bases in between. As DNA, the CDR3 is TGTGCCAGCAGCTTAGTGGGAGGAACCCTAGGCAATGAGCAGTTCTTC. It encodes CASSLVGGTLGNEQFF.

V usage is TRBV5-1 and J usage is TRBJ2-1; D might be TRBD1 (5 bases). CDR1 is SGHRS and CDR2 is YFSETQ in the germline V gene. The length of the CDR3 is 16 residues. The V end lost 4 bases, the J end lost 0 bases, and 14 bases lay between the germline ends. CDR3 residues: CASSPMRQTSYNEQFF. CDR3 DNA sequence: TGCGCCAGCAGCCCCATGAGACAGACCTCCTACAATGAGCAGTTCTTC.